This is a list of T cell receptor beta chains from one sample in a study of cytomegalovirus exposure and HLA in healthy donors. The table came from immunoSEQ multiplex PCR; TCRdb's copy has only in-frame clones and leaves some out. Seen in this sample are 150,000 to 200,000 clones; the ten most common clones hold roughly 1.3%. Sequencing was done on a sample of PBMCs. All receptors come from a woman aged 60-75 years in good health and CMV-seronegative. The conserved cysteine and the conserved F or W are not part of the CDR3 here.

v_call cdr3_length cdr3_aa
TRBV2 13 ASRARTSGRNEQF
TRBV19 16 ASNAPNPGGSNTGELF
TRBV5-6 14 ASSRTLGRTNEKLF
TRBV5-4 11 ASSLGGQQTQY
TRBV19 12 ASSGTSGYNEQF
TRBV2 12 ASSQGAPGEKLF
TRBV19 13 ASSIPRRVNQPQH
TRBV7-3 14 ASSLGRQGRTDTQY
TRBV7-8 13 ASSFWTGLNQPQH
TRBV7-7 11 ASSQTGDTEAF
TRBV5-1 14 ASSSGLATPYNEQF
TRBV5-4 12 ASSPVGGAYEQY
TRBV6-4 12 ASSEGGGSYEQY
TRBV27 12 ASSVDRVAYEQY
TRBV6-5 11 ASSYSMAGPGH
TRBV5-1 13 ASSLDRTGLGKLF
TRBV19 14 ASTSFRDRSGNTIY
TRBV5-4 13 ASSLRGQGSYEQY
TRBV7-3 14 ASSLWVALNGNEQF
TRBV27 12 ASSLSTGQGVRY
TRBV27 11 ASSFSLAFEQY
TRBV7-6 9 ASSQGQIQY
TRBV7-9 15 ASSFAPGAGMNTEAF
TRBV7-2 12 ASSFRQSRDEQY
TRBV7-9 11 ATRGGAWETQY
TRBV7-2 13 ASSLWGEGNQPQH
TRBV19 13 ASSSDRTWDSPLH
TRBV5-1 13 ASSLVEGAGTEAF
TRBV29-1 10 SGNGGNTEAF
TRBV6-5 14 ASSYSTGRANTEAF
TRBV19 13 ASSIEDRVTSPLH